This T cell receptor (beta chain) is from a study of shared clonotypes between healthy human individuals. Findings of the study overall: Clonotypes which were not shared had lower generation probabilities than clonotypes that all four donors shared. What limited the represented genetic and exposure-history diversity was the small number of donors. Depth of sequencing was expected to influence donor clonotype sharing.

Details on this clone: No antigen is known for it.

When replicate PCRs were run on sorted subsets, they used 150 to 200 ng DNA, 30,000 to 35,000 T cell genomes. Here immunoSEQ multiplex PCR was the method, and the copy in TCRdb shows in-frame clones only, minus some. The sample holds about 1.1 million clones, 70% to 80% seen once. With 4 bases clipped from V and 6 bases from J, the junction kept 9 bases outside the gene matches. Germline CDR1 and CDR2: SGHTS and YDEGEE. The CDR3 covers 16 residues. V gene TRBV5-8 combines with J gene TRBJ1-5; 11 bases are a match to TRBD1. Sequencing used memory CD4+ T cells from PBMCs. Subset noted: CD45RA-negative fraction. This TCR was sampled from a man between 18 and 29 years old in good health. Some clones in this sample may be carry-over from other donors' samples. The CDR3 coding sequence is TGTGCCAGCAGCCCCCGGGACAGGGGGATTAGTCAGCCCCAGCATTTT. Its translation is CASSPRDRGISQPQHF.